Shown below are 5 T cell receptor beta chains from a single sample sequenced in a study of cytotoxic CD8 clonotypes in ibrutinib-treated CLL. The table came from immunoSEQ multiplex PCR; TCRdb's copy has only in-frame clones and leaves some out. The table lists some 81,000 clones, 79% of them singletons, with roughly 5% in the top ten. Sequences were derived from PBMCs, sampled after 12 months of ibrutinib treatment. The receptors come from a human donor with chronic lymphocytic leukemia.

The rearrangement joins TRBV27 to TRBJ2-2; D gene uncertain. The CDR3 contains 15 residues. V was pared by 0 bases and J by 5 bases, with 10 bases between. The germline V gene encodes CDR1 MNHEY and CDR2 SMNVEV (reference sequence). The DNA of the CDR3 is TGTGCCAGCAGTTTATCGGTGGATCGTACCGGGGAGCTGTTTTTT. This translates into CASSLSVDRTGELFF.

V is TRBV18 and J is TRBJ2-2, with 10 bases matching TRBD2. The CDR3 totals 15 residues. The germline gives CDR1 KGHSH, CDR2 LQKENI. V shed 6 bases and J 5 bases; nucleotides not matched to a gene: 6. This CDR3 reads CASSPSGRATGELFF. The CDR3 DNA follows: TGTGCCAGCTCCCCTAGCGGGAGAGCGACCGGGGAGCTGTTTTTT.

The chain recombines TRBV6-5 with TRBJ2-7; D is possibly TRBD2 (5 bases). The V gene's germline CDR1 is MNHEY and CDR2 SVGAGI. V was clipped by 5 bases and J by 5 bases, with 13 bases between them. The CDR3 spans 13 residues. For the CDR3, the DNA is TGTGCCAGCAGTCGAGGGCCGCGGGACGAGCAGTACTTC. Amino acid sequence: CASSRGPRDEQYF.

This chain joins TRBV6-1 and TRBJ2-1, with 13 nucleotides matching TRBD2. The V gene end was trimmed by 0 bases and the J gene end by 5 bases; junction bases not matched to a gene: 1. Per the germline V gene, CDR1 is MNHNS and CDR2 is SASEGT. The CDR3 is 16 amino acids. As DNA, the CDR3 is TGTGCCAGCAGTGAAGCCGGACTAGCGGGAGACAATGAGCAGTTCTTC. Its translation: CASSEAGLAGDNEQFF.

This clone showed up just once. The chain is built from TRBV4-2 and TRBJ2-3, with TRBD2 matching 14 bases. The CDR3 length is 16 residues. The germline CDR1 and CDR2 sequences are LGHNA and YNFKEQ. J lost 6 bases, V lost 4 bases, and 6 bases had no gene match. The DNA for the CDR3 is TGTGCCAGCAGCCTCGGGACTAGCGGGAGTGGGGATACGCAGTATTTT. Protein: CASSLGTSGSGDTQYF.